The 25 T cell receptor beta chains reported below all come from one sample, sequenced in a study of CD8 T cells in Susac syndrome. The authors reverse transcribed roughly 0.5 to 1 ug RNA with random hexamers. TCRdb reanalysed the immunoSEQ multiplex PCR reads using MiXCR and keeps one entry per CDR3 protein. The sample contains about 82,000 distinct CDR3 sequences, 90% to 97% of which appear only once. The source material was CD8+ T cells from PBMCs. Receptors originate from a human donor with Susac syndrome.

The V gene is TRBV30, the J gene TRBJ1-5, with unresolved D. Trimming cost V 0 bases and J 3 bases, with 9 bases left between them. The germline gives CDR1 GTSNPN, CDR2 SVGIG (reference sequence). There are 14 residues in the CDR3. CDR3: CAWSVGQFNQPQHF. The CDR3 region has the DNA TGTGCCTGGAGTGTTGGTCAGTTCAATCAGCCCCAGCATTTT.

The J gene is TRBJ1-2, the V gene TRBV4-3; D is possibly TRBD1 (6 bases). Germline CDR1 and CDR2: LGHNA and YSLEER. Trimming shortened V by 3 bases and J by 4 bases, and 9 bases separated the two germline ends. The CDR3 runs 13 residues. The CDR3 region has the DNA TGCGCCAGCAGCCAGGACAGATCCTATGGCTACACCTTC. Amino acids: CASSQDRSYGYTF.

The chain uses TRBV12-3 or TRBV12-4 and TRBJ1-5; no definite D call. V dropped 6 bases and J dropped 7 bases, with 19 bases sitting between them. The CDR3 is 15 residues long. This CDR3 reads CASSQLGSSEQPQHF. The DNA of the CDR3 is TGTGCCAGCAGCCAATTGGGCAGTTCCGAACAGCCCCAGCATTTT.

V gene TRBV29-1 combines with J gene TRBJ2-7; D perhaps matches TRBD1 (5 bases). This CDR3 contains 14 residues. V shed 2 bases and J shed 5 bases, with 16 bases lying between them. CDR1 and CDR2 from the germline V gene are SQVTM and ANQGSEA. The CDR3 nucleotides read TGCAGCGTTGAACTCCCAGGGATAGGGCACGAGCAGTACTTC. Its translation is CSVELPGIGHEQYF.

V usage is TRBV20-1 and J usage is TRBJ2-7; D perhaps matches TRBD2 (7 bases). The CDR3 runs to 15 residues. V was trimmed by 5 bases and J by 9 bases, leaving 26 bases between them. The germline V gene encodes CDR1 DFQATT and CDR2 SNEGSKA (reference sequence). The CDR3 nucleotides are TGCAGTGCTTCTCATGGGGGGGGCCAGACACGATGGCAGTACTTC. Its translation is CSASHGGGQTRWQYF.

The chain links TRBV29-1 to TRBJ1-2; 8 bases line up with TRBD1. Germline values: CDR1 SQVTM, CDR2 ANQGSEA. There are 12 residues in the CDR3. V lost 6 bases and J lost 6; bases outside the gene matches: 6. CDR3 DNA sequence: TGCAGCGTCGCGGACAGGGTAAATGGCTACACCTTC. It yields the protein CSVADRVNGYTF.

This clonotype was detected only once. The gene calls are TRBV18 and TRBJ1-2, with a weak D call TRBD1 (6 bases). This CDR3 is built from 14 residues. Between the trimmed V and J ends, which lost 5 bases and 3 bases, there was a span of 13 bases. Germline V gene lookup returns CDR1 KGHSH and CDR2 LQKENI. The CDR3 sequence: CASSIKGGDYGYTF. The CDR3 DNA reads TGTGCCAGCTCAATTAAGGGGGGAGACTATGGCTACACCTTC. Variable domain in full (rest from reference TRBV18 and TRBJ1-2): NAGVMQNPRHLVRRRGQEARLRCSPMKGHSHVYWYRQLPEEGLKFMVYLQKENIIDESGMPKERFSAEFPKEGPSILRIQQVVRGDSAAYFCASSIKGGDYGYTFGSGTRLTVV.

This chain joins TRBV4-1 and TRBJ2-5, with D possibly TRBD1 on 6 matching bases. The V end lost 2 bases, the J end lost 5 bases, and 21 bases lay between the germline ends. The CDR3 sequence is 17 residues long. In germline, CDR1 is MGHRA, CDR2 YSYEKL. CDR3 sequence: CASSQPDRARGQETQYF. In DNA, the CDR3 is TGCGCCAGCAGCCAACCCGACCGTGCCAGGGGCCAGGAGACCCAGTACTTC.

The CDR3 coding sequence is TGCGCCAGCAGCCCCGGGACATCTCTTGGCTACACCTTC. Translated, it gives CASSPGTSLGYTF. The chain links TRBV5-1 to TRBJ1-2; possibly TRBD1 for D (6 bases). Germline V gene data show CDR1 as SGHRS and CDR2 as YFSETQ. V was trimmed by 4 bases and J by 7 bases, leaving 14 bases between them. The CDR3 runs 13 residues.

The V gene is TRBV9, the J gene TRBJ1-6, with 8 nucleotides matching TRBD1. Germline loops: CDR1 SGDLS, CDR2 YYNGEE. The CDR3 is 16 residues long. The V gene end was trimmed by 0 bases and the J gene end by 7 bases; junction bases not matched to a gene: 6. DNA of the CDR3: TGTGCCAGCAGCGTAGATCTCGGACAGGGAAATTCACCCCTCCACTTT. It encodes CASSVDLGQGNSPLHF. The whole variable domain, remainder taken from reference TRBV9 and TRBJ1-6, is DSGVTQTPKHLITATGQRVTLRCSPRSGDLSVYWYQQSLDQGLQFLIQYYNGEERAKGNILERFSAQQFPDLHSELNLSSLELGDSALYFCASSVDLGQGNSPLHFGNGTRLTVT.

This clonotype was observed once. The chain links TRBV20-1 to TRBJ1-5; D possibly corresponds to TRBD1 (5 bases). The CDR3 is made up of 15 amino acids. V lost 0 bases and J lost 0, with 9 bases in between. From germline, CDR1 is DFQATT and CDR2 SNEGSKA (reference sequence). CDR3 DNA: TGCAGTGCTAGAGATCGACAGTATAGCAATCAGCCCCAGCATTTT. Its protein is CSARDRQYSNQPQHF.

The chain joins TRBV9 to TRBJ2-1; 9 bases line up with TRBD1. The CDR3 has 13 residues. Unmatched junction bases numbered 0, after V lost 0 bases and J lost 8 bases. The germline V gene has CDR1 SGDLS and CDR2 YYNGEE. This CDR3 reads CASSVGDRDEQFF. The DNA for the CDR3 is TGTGCCAGCAGCGTAGGGGACAGGGATGAGCAGTTCTTC.

The chain combines TRBV29-1 with TRBJ1-2; 7 bases line up with TRBD1. Germline CDR1 is SQVTM and CDR2 is ANQGSEA. V trimming: 0 bases; J trimming: 4 bases; junction bases outside the gene matches: 5. The CDR3 loop spans 14 amino acids. The CDR3 coding sequence is TGCAGCGTTGAAGAGGGACAGCCCCTCTATGGCTACACCTTC. It yields the protein CSVEEGQPLYGYTF.

This clonotype is a singleton in its sample. The rearrangement uses TRBV15 and TRBJ1-1; tentatively, D is TRBD1 (6 bases). The V end was cut by 6 bases, the J end by 0 bases, with 11 bases between. Germline V gives CDR1 LNHNV, CDR2 YYDKDF (reference sequence). The CDR3 consists of 14 residues. CDR3: CATSLGGLNTEAFF. The CDR3 DNA reads TGTGCCACCAGTTTGGGGGGCTTGAACACTGAAGCTTTCTTT.

The chain links TRBV15 to TRBJ1-6; possibly TRBD1 for D (5 bases). Germline V lookup: CDR1 LNHNV, CDR2 YYDKDF (reference sequence). The CDR3 length is 15 residues. V was pared by 0 bases and J by 8 bases, with 11 bases between. CDR3 in amino acids: CATSRDMGGDSPLHF. The CDR3 nucleotides read TGTGCCACCAGCAGAGATATGGGGGGGGATTCACCCCTCCACTTT.

This clonotype has only one observation. This rearrangement joins TRBV13 to TRBJ2-1; no definite D call. Germline V lookup: CDR1 PRHDT, CDR2 FYEKMQ (reference sequence). The V and J ends lost 1 base and 7 bases respectively, with 11 bases between them. This CDR3 has 14 amino acids. CDR3 in DNA: TGTGCCAGCAGCTTAGAAGGCTTGGAGAATGAGCAGTTCTTC. This translates into CASSLEGLENEQFF.

This sequence joins TRBV5-6 and TRBJ1-1; the D gene is possibly TRBD1 (5 bases). There are 14 residues in the CDR3. Germline V CDR1 and CDR2: SGHDT, YYEEEE. The V gene lost 1 base and the J gene lost 4 bases, with 11 bases spanning the gap. Written as DNA, the CDR3 is TGTGCCAGCAGCTTGATGGGGGTACTCACTGAAGCTTTCTTT. This gives the protein CASSLMGVLTEAFF.

The chain is built from TRBV20-1 and TRBJ1-2; D unclear. This CDR3 is built from 13 residues. Germline CDR1 is DFQATT and CDR2 is SNEGSKA (reference sequence). V shed 6 bases and J shed 5 bases, with 16 bases lying between them. The CDR3 region has the DNA TGCAGTGCCCGGACGGGAGAGAATTATGGCTACACCTTC. Its protein is CSARTGENYGYTF.

V and J are TRBV14 and TRBJ1-2; D perhaps matches TRBD1 (5 bases). The germline V gene has CDR1 SGHDN and CDR2 FVKESK. The CDR3 length is 14 residues. V was clipped by 1 base and J by 8 bases, with 14 bases between them. DNA for the CDR3: TGTGCCAGCAGCCAAGGGAAGGGACCCTTGGGCTACACCTTC. It encodes CASSQGKGPLGYTF.

The CDR3 spells CASSRDGLGNTIYF. The CDR3 DNA follows: TGTGCCAGCTCACGGGACGGACTAGGAAACACCATATATTTT. The rearrangement links TRBV18 to TRBJ1-3; weak D call: TRBD1 (5 bases). Germline CDR1 is KGHSH and CDR2 is LQKENI. V gave up 4 bases and J gave up 4 bases, with 11 bases separating them. The CDR3 spans 14 residues.

The chain couples TRBV13 to TRBJ2-2, with D possibly TRBD1 on 5 matching bases. There are 17 residues in the CDR3. Germline V gives CDR1 PRHDT, CDR2 FYEKMQ (reference sequence). Between the trimmed V and J ends, which lost 1 base and 0 bases, there was a span of 12 bases. For the CDR3, the DNA is TGTGCCAGCAGCTTAGTCCTACAGGTCCCGAACACCGGGGAGCTGTTTTTT. This gives the protein CASSLVLQVPNTGELFF.

The rearrangement uses TRBV18 and TRBJ2-5; 7 bases line up with TRBD2. J lost 2 bases, V lost 8 bases, and 14 bases had no gene match. From germline, CDR1 is KGHSH and CDR2 LQKENI. The length of the CDR3 is 16 residues. The CDR3 here is CASPIKAAGEQETQYF. The DNA for the CDR3 is TGTGCCAGCCCCATAAAAGCTGCGGGGGAACAAGAGACCCAGTACTTC.

V usage is TRBV29-1 and J usage is TRBJ1-4; D gene uncertain. The CDR3 consists of 10 residues. Looked up from germline, CDR1 is SQVTM and CDR2 is ANQGSEA. Trimming stripped 4 bases from V and 8 bases from J, with 5 bases between. The CDR3 sequence is CSVGEEKLFF. In DNA form, the CDR3 reads TGCAGCGTTGGTGAGGAAAAACTGTTTTTT. Using reference TRBV29-1 and TRBJ1-4 for the parts outside the CDR3, the full variable domain is SAVISQKPSRDICQRGTSLTIQCQVDSQVTMMFWYRQQPGQSLTLIATANQGSEATYESGFVIDKFPISRPNLTFSTLTVSNMSPEDSSIYLCSVGEEKLFFGSGTQLSVL.

V and J are TRBV7-9 and TRBJ1-5, with TRBD1 as a possible D gene (5 bases). Germline loops: CDR1 SEHNR, CDR2 FQNEAQ (reference sequence). V lost 1 base and J 6 bases, leaving 10 bases between the germline ends. This CDR3 has 14 residues. CDR3 residues: CASSLGGEFQPQHF. CDR3 nucleotides: TGTGCCAGCAGCTTAGGGGGGGAATTTCAGCCCCAGCATTTT.

The J gene is TRBJ2-3, the V gene TRBV28; D is perhaps TRBD2 (6 bases). Germline V gene lookup returns CDR1 MDHEN and CDR2 SYDVKM. This CDR3 comprises 14 residues. V was trimmed by 3 bases and J by 4 bases, leaving 11 bases between them. The CDR3 DNA reads TGTGCCAGCAGTTTTTTGGCTAGCGCAGATACGCAGTATTTT. It is translated as CASSFLASADTQYF.